These 21 T cell receptor beta chains originate from one sample sequenced in a study of blood T cell repertoires in COVID-19. Here immunoSEQ multiplex PCR was the method, and the copy in TCRdb shows in-frame clones only, minus some. The table lists over 85,000 clones, around 90% of them singletons. Source material: peripheral blood. These receptors originate from a human donor with active COVID-19. The donor label of this sample is uncertain.

The rearrangement joins TRBV21-1 to TRBJ1-5; no DNA check was done on the table's D call, TRBD1. TRBV21-1 is a known pseudogene. The CDR3 has 17 amino acids. CDR3 residues: CASSKLSRDRSNQPQHF. CDR3 coding DNA: TGTGCCAGCAGCAAATTATCCCGGGACAGGAGTAATCAGCCCCAGCATTTT.

The chain employs TRBV4-2 and TRBJ2-2; 8 nucleotides align to TRBD1. The V and J ends lost 7 bases and 6 bases, in that order; junction bases with no gene match: 7. This CDR3 comprises 14 residues. Looked up from germline, CDR1 is LGHNA and CDR2 is YNFKEQ. The CDR3 DNA is TGTGCCAGCATCATACGACAGGGGTCCGGGGAGCTGTTTTTT. Protein sequence: CASIIRQGSGELFF.

This chain joins TRBV7-9 and TRBJ1-1; no clear D. CDR1 is SEHNR, CDR2 FQNEAQ, per germline (reference sequence). The CDR3 spans 14 residues. V shed 3 bases and J shed 0 bases, with 8 bases lying between them. The CDR3 loop is CASSFGSMNTEAFF. CDR3 coding DNA: TGTGCCAGCAGCTTCGGTAGTATGAACACTGAAGCTTTCTTT.

This chain joins TRBV21-1 and TRBJ2-7; the table's D call, TRBD1, was not checked against the DNA. TRBV21-1 is a recognized pseudogene. This CDR3 has 12 amino acids. DNA of the CDR3: TGTGCCAGCAAGACTACAGGGGCCGAGCAGTACTTC. Amino acid sequence: CASKTTGAEQYF.

The rearrangement links TRBV6-5 to TRBJ1-2; no firm D call. The CDR3 runs to 13 residues. Per germline, CDR1 MNHEY and CDR2 SVGAGI. Trimming cost V 2 bases and J 1 base, with 5 bases left between them. The CDR3 nucleotides read TGTGCCAGCAGTTACGAGGTTAACTATGGCTACACCTTC. Protein: CASSYEVNYGYTF.

This clone appeared a single time. The rearrangement uses TRBV29-1 and TRBJ1-1; D not certain. From germline, CDR1 is SQVTM and CDR2 ANQGSEA. The V end lost 0 bases, the J end lost 4 bases, and 15 bases lay between the germline ends. The CDR3 has 15 amino acids. The DNA of the CDR3 is TGCAGCGTTGAAGACCCTAATCTTGGTAGCACTGAAGCTTTCTTT. It codes for CSVEDPNLGSTEAFF.

The gene calls are TRBV5-1 and TRBJ1-4; possible D gene TRBD1, 6 bases. Per the germline V gene, CDR1 is SGHRS and CDR2 is YFSETQ. V was clipped by 0 bases and J by 7 bases, with 13 bases between them. CDR3 length equals 15 residues. The CDR3 nucleotides read TGCGCCAGCAGCTTGGACACAGGGAGGGGTGAAAAACTGTTTTTT. This gives the protein CASSLDTGRGEKLFF.

The rearrangement links TRBV19 to TRBJ1-1, with a possible D match to TRBD1 (6 bases). This CDR3 region has 13 residues. CDR1 is LNHDA, CDR2 SQIVND, per germline (reference sequence). V dropped 8 bases and J dropped 1 base, with 11 bases sitting between them. CDR3 protein: CASLTGPNTEAFF. The CDR3 region has the DNA TGTGCCAGTTTGACAGGCCCGAACACTGAAGCTTTCTTT.

The V and J genes are TRBV2 and TRBJ2-1, with 11 bases identical to TRBD1. This CDR3 is built from 16 residues. After removal of 6 bases from V and 3 bases from J, the junction contained 7 bases not matched to a gene. Germline values: CDR1 SNHLY, CDR2 FYNNEI. The CDR3 bases are TGTGCCAGCAGCCGAGGGACAGGGGGGCTCTACAATGAGCAGTTCTTC. Protein product: CASSRGTGGLYNEQFF.

This rearrangement joins TRBV28 to TRBJ1-4; 7 bases fit TRBD1. CDR3 size: 15 residues. V shed 6 bases, J shed 3 bases, and the junction held 7 bases outside the gene matches. CDR1 and CDR2 from the germline V gene are MDHEN and SYDVKM. CDR3 amino acids: CASRDRQGPNEKLFF. Here the CDR3 DNA reads TGTGCCAGCAGAGATAGACAGGGCCCTAATGAAAAACTGTTTTTT.

This clone showed up just a few times. The rearrangement uses TRBV6-2 or TRBV6-3 and TRBJ2-2; D unresolved. This CDR3 has 13 residues. Deletions cut 0 bases from V and 4 bases from J, with 3 bases between. Germline V lookup: CDR1 MNHEY, CDR2 SVGEGT. In DNA form, the CDR3 reads TGTGCCAGCAGTTACTCCCTCACCGGGGAGCTGTTTTTT. Translation: CASSYSLTGELFF.

In DNA form, the CDR3 reads TGTGCCAGCAGTGAAGGAACTAGCGGGGACTACGAGCAGTACTTC. Its translation is CASSEGTSGDYEQYF. The chain links TRBV25-1 to TRBJ2-7, with 10 bases fitting TRBD2. The length of the CDR3 is 15 residues. CDR1 and CDR2 from the germline V gene are MGHDK and SYGVNS. Trimming removed 2 bases from V and 3 bases from J; junction bases left unmatched: 4.

This rearrangement joins TRBV5-1 to TRBJ2-5; TRBD2 agrees at 11 bases. The junction had 6 bases not matched to a gene; V was cut back by 4 bases and J by 4 bases. Germline lookup yields CDR1 SGHRS and CDR2 YFSETQ. This CDR3 has 15 amino acids. The CDR3 bases are TGCGCCAGCAGCCCGGTAGCGGGGGGGCGAGAGACCCAGTACTTC. Protein sequence: CASSPVAGGRETQYF. Full variable domain (remainder filled in from reference TRBV5-1 and TRBJ2-5): KAGVTQTPRYLIKTRGQQVTLSCSPISGHRSVSWYQQTPGQGLQFLFEYFSETQRNKGNFPGRFSGRQFSNSRSEMNVSTLELGDSALYLCASSPVAGGRETQYFGPGTRLLVL.

This sequence joins TRBV3-1 (or the pseudogene TRBV3-2) and TRBJ1-3; 8 bases agree with TRBD1. After removal of 5 bases from V and 2 bases from J, the junction contained 5 bases not matched to a gene. The germline V gene encodes CDR1 LGHDT and CDR2 YNNKEL (reference sequence). The CDR3 extends over 15 amino acids. The CDR3 protein is CASSNGQGPGNTIYF. Written as DNA, the CDR3 is TGTGCCAGCAGCAATGGACAGGGCCCTGGAAACACCATATATTTT.

The chain has TRBV7-3 and TRBJ1-1; TRBD1 matches 9 bases. Germline CDR1 is SGHTA and CDR2 is FQGTGA. The CDR3 has 15 amino acids. Trimming took 1 base from V and 4 from J; bases not matched to a gene: 4. In nucleotides, the CDR3 is TGTGCCAGCAGCTTAAACGACAGGGGGAGCACTGAAGCTTTCTTT. It specifies CASSLNDRGSTEAFF.

The chain recombines TRBV24-1 with TRBJ2-3; possible D gene TRBD2, 6 bases. This CDR3 comprises 12 residues. V lost 9 bases and J lost 5, with 11 bases in between. CDR1 and CDR2 (germline): KGHDR, SFDVKD. Here the CDR3 reads CATGGPGDTQYF. In DNA, the CDR3 is TGTGCCACCGGAGGGCCCGGAGATACGCAGTATTTT.

The chain recombines TRBV5-6 with TRBJ1-2; D perhaps matches TRBD1 (6 bases). CDR1 and CDR2 (germline): SGHDT, YYEEEE. Trimming took off 2 bases at V and 4 bases at J, with 18 bases between the two ends. This CDR3 spans 16 amino acids. This CDR3 reads CASSFGPGTSVYGYTF. In DNA form, the CDR3 reads TGTGCCAGCAGCTTCGGTCCCGGGACAAGCGTCTATGGCTACACCTTC.

The rearrangement joins TRBV2 to TRBJ1-4, with TRBD1 matching over 10 bases. Germline CDR1 SNHLY, CDR2 FYNNEI. The CDR3 loop spans 15 amino acids. The junction had 6 bases not matched to a gene; V was cut back by 4 bases and J by 7 bases. This CDR3 reads CASSGQGALTEKLFF. CDR3 coding DNA: TGTGCCAGCAGTGGACAGGGGGCTCTGACTGAAAAACTGTTTTTT.

V usage is TRBV19 and J usage is TRBJ2-5; D unclear. The V gene's germline CDR1 is LNHDA and CDR2 SQIVND (reference sequence). The V end was cut by 6 bases, the J end by 5 bases, with 16 bases between. The CDR3 is 14 amino acids. The CDR3 DNA sequence: TGTGCCAGTAGCGCGCTCCCACCCGCGGAGACCCAGTACTTC. Residues: CASSALPPAETQYF.

The chain is built from TRBV27 and TRBJ1-3; D possibly corresponds to TRBD1 (5 bases). The germline V gene encodes CDR1 MNHEY and CDR2 SMNVEV (reference sequence). CDR3 size: 14 residues. The V gene lost 5 bases and the J gene lost 4 bases, with 12 bases spanning the gap. DNA of the CDR3: TGTGCCAGCAGTGCTCAGGGATTAGGAAACACCATATATTTT. Protein sequence: CASSAQGLGNTIYF.

The sample holds one count of this clone. The V call is TRBV18, the J call TRBJ2-5; D is undetermined. V lost 2 bases, J lost 2 bases, and 6 bases lay in between. Germline CDR1 KGHSH, CDR2 LQKENI. This CDR3 has 13 residues. The CDR3 bases are TGTGCCAGCTCACCAGCCCGGCAAGAGACCCAGTACTTC. Amino acids: CASSPARQETQYF.